This T cell receptor beta chain was identified during a study of Ad26.COV2.S vaccination and SARS-CoV-2 variants. In the study overall: Doses of Ad26.COV2.S were injected into muscle once or twice, 56 days apart. Study-wide points: Spike-specific responses of CD8+ and CD4+ T cells were reported to display substantial breadth after vaccination. Vaccine and placebo recipients had comparable breadth of non-spike TCRs.

Remarks on this clone: The target antigen is unknown.

The sample's treatment: about 20 received Ad26.COV2.S at low or high dose, single or two shots; roughly five received placebo; per-sample allocation not given. Material that was analyzed had been drawn on day 63 after the first vaccine or placebo injection. A Boston donor was an adult aged 18-55 years. Trimming took off 7 bases at V and 0 bases at J, with 16 bases between the two ends. The germline gives CDR1 SEHNR, CDR2 FQNEAQ (reference sequence). This CDR3 spans 16 amino acids. Assay: immunoSEQ multiplex PCR; the TCRdb copy retains only in-frame clones and omits some. The sample includes hundreds of thousands of clones, around nine tenths of them seen just once.

The input for sequencing was peripheral blood, taken in a trial of Ad26.COV2.S vaccine versus placebo. The chain recombines TRBV7-9 with TRBJ1-3; D is undetermined. The TCR comes from a person between 18 and 65 years old who received the Ad26.COV2.S COVID-19 vaccine or a placebo. This chain's CDR3 is CASTHRLGSSGNTIYF. DNA for the CDR3: TGTGCCAGCACCCATCGTCTCGGGAGCTCTGGAAACACCATATATTTT.